This T cell receptor (beta chain) is from a study of early T cells in non-severe SARS-CoV-2 infection. Looking at the study overall: Alpha and beta chains were unpaired, from unsorted whole-blood bulk RNA.

CDR1 is MNHEY, CDR2 SVGEGT, per germline. The CDR3 runs to 14 residues. The V end lost 2 bases, the J end lost 0 bases, and 4 bases lay between the germline ends. TCRdb independently ran MiXCR on the 5' RACE reads; one entry per CDR3 protein. Of approximately 47,000 distinct CDR3 sequences in the sample, roughly a tenth were seen once. The TCR sequence derives from an adult who was a healthcare worker with PCR-confirmed SARS-CoV-2 infection or an uninfected control (not recorded which). V gene TRBV6-2 or TRBV6-3 combines with J gene TRBJ2-2; unclear D gene. Sequenced material: whole blood, taken at baseline. CDR3 DNA sequence: TGTGCCAGCAGTTACGACTCGAACACCGGGGAGCTGTTTTTT. Amino acids: CASSYDSNTGELFF.